The 5 T cell receptor beta chains reported below all come from one sample, sequenced in a study of blood T cells in healthy people across ages. The use of a sample-barcoded 5' primer and a J-beta primer mix characterized a second PCR of roughly 6 to 11 cycles. One entry per CDR3 protein, called by TCRdb with MiXCR from the 5' RACE reads. The sample has about 930,000 distinct CDR3 sequences, almost 30% seen once; the top ten hold 10% to 13%. These sequences were also reported in another study, on T cells of mothers and their children.

Sequencing was done on a sample of blood. These receptor sequences come from a woman between 40 and 55 years old in good health.

The V and J genes are TRBV29-1 and TRBJ2-1; possibly TRBD1 for D (6 bases). With 2 bases removed from V and 4 bases from J, the gap between germline ends came to 12 bases. The CDR3 extends over 14 amino acids. The germline V gene encodes CDR1 SQVTM and CDR2 ANQGSEA. CDR3: CSVETGRRYNEQFF. DNA for the CDR3: TGCAGCGTTGAAACAGGGCGTCGGTACAATGAGCAGTTCTTC.

The V call is TRBV5-4, the J call TRBJ2-5; D ambiguous. TRBJ2-7 matches the DNA end more closely, so the J call is doubtful. Germline CDR1 reads SGHNT; CDR2 reads YYREEE (reference sequence). The CDR3 length is 15 residues. The CDR3 DNA follows: TGTGCCAGCAGCTTGGGGGTAGAAACCGCTTACGAGCAGTACTTC. The encoded protein is CASSLGVETAYEQYF.

The genes are TRBV30 and TRBJ1-2; perhaps TRBD1 as D (5 bases). Deletions cut 2 bases from V and 3 bases from J, with 16 bases between. The length of the CDR3 is 15 residues. CDR1 is GTSNPN, CDR2 SVGIG, per germline (reference sequence). The chain's CDR3 is CAWSPWGGRYYGYTF. The CDR3 coding sequence is TGTGCCTGGAGTCCCTGGGGGGGGAGGTACTATGGCTACACCTTC.

In its sample, this clonotype was seen a few times. The genes are TRBV20-1 and TRBJ2-7, with 7 bases that match TRBD1. With 0 bases clipped from V and 2 bases from J, the junction kept 10 bases outside the gene matches. Germline CDR1 and CDR2: DFQATT and SNEGSKA (reference sequence). This CDR3 contains 16 residues. The CDR3 region is CSARDFRTGDTYEQYF. In DNA, the CDR3 is TGCAGTGCTAGAGATTTCAGGACAGGAGACACCTACGAGCAGTACTTC.

The sample holds many counts of this clonotype. The chain combines TRBV4-2 with TRBJ2-1; D remains unclear. Germline values: CDR1 LGHNA, CDR2 YNFKEQ. Trimming took off 1 base at V and 8 bases at J, with 18 bases between the two ends. CDR3 size: 16 residues. The CDR3 nucleotides are TGTGCCAGCAGCCAAGCATGGCAGACTTCAAACGATGAGCAGTTCTTC. It encodes CASSQAWQTSNDEQFF.